These 4 T cell receptor beta chains share one sample of origin, sequenced in a study of T cells in Graves' hyperthyroidism and ophthalmopathy. The TCR beta CDR3 regions underwent amplification using RNA transcripts as the source. The HTBI primer set was used in a first-round RT-PCR of the TCR CDR3. In TCRdb, the multiplex PCR reads were re-called with MiXCR into one record per CDR3 protein. The sample records approximately 600,000 distinct CDR3 sequences, roughly 20% being singletons. Sequences were obtained from blood. The receptors were sampled from a man younger than 40 with Graves' ophthalmopathy.

The chain couples TRBV28 to TRBJ2-1; perhaps TRBD1 as D (5 bases). The V gene lost 7 bases and the J gene lost 4 bases, with 14 bases spanning the gap. The CDR3 covers 14 residues. Germline V gene sequence: CDR1 MDHEN, CDR2 SYDVKM. The CDR3 sequence: CASTPRVAYNEQFF. CDR3 in DNA: TGTGCCAGCACCCCCAGGGTTGCGTACAATGAGCAGTTCTTC.

This clonotype occurred many times. Compared with germline, one end of the junction differs, possibly owing to a read error. The chain has TRBV7-7 and TRBJ2-5; D possibly corresponds to TRBD2 (5 bases). CDR1 SSHAT and CDR2 FNYEAQ come from the germline V gene (reference sequence). CDR3 length: 15 amino acids. The CDR3 DNA sequence: TGTGCTAGCAGCACCAGTCCGGGATCGAAAGAGACCCAGTACTTC. Translation gives CASSTSPGSKETQYF. The full variable domain, with the rest looked up from reference TRBV7-7 and TRBJ2-5, is GAGVSQSPRYKVTKRGQDVTLRCDPISSHATLYWYQQALGQGPEFLTYFNYEAQPDKSGLPSDRFSAERPEGSISTLTIQRTEQRDSAMYRCASSTSPGSKETQYFGPGTRLLVL.

The chain uses TRBV6-1 and TRBJ2-7, with D unclear. Trimming cost V 5 bases and J 2 bases, with 19 bases left between them. The CDR3 runs to 16 residues. Germline V gene sequence: CDR1 MNHNS, CDR2 SASEGT. The CDR3 bases are TGTGCCAGCAGTAAGCTGACCGGTCATAGGGCCTACGAGCAGTACTTC. Translated, it gives CASSKLTGHRAYEQYF.

The chain combines TRBV29-1 with TRBJ2-3; TRBD1 matches at 8 bases. In germline, CDR1 is SQVTM, CDR2 ANQGSEA. The CDR3 length is 16 residues. V was pared by 6 bases and J by 3 bases, with 14 bases of the junction left unmatched. CDR3: CSVGRSRGLKTDTQYF. The CDR3 DNA reads TGCAGCGTCGGCCGCTCCAGGGGGCTGAAGACAGATACGCAGTATTTT.